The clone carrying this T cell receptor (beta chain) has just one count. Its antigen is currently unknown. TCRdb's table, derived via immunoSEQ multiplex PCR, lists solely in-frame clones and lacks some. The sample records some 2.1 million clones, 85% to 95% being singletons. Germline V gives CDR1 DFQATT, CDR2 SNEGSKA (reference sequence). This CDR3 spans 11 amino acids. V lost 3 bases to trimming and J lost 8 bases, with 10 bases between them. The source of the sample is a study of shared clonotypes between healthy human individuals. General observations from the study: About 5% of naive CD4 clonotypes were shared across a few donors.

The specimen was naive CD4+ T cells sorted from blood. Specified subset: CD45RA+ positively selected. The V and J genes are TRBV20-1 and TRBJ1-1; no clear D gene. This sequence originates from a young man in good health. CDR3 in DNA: TGCAGTGCTAGGTCGGAAGTAGAAGCTTTCTTT. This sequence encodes CSARSEVEAFF.